This T cell receptor (beta chain) was captured by sequencing in a study of cytomegalovirus exposure and HLA in healthy donors. Generated by immunoSEQ multiplex PCR, the TCRdb table keeps only in-frame clones and is missing some. The sample holds about 160,000 clones; roughly 90% are singletons and the top ten take 4% to 5%. V was shortened by 2 bases and J by 0 bases, with 6 bases between the two germline ends. The germline CDR1 and CDR2 sequences are SGHVS and FNYEAQ. CDR3 size: 14 residues. The TCR originated in a man between 18 and 35 years old in good health and CMV-seropositive. The material sequenced was PBMCs. V is TRBV7-6 and J is TRBJ2-3; possible D gene TRBD2, 6 bases. CDR3 loop: CASSLTSSTDTQYF. For the CDR3, the DNA is TGTGCCAGCAGCTTAACTAGCAGCACAGATACGCAGTATTTT.